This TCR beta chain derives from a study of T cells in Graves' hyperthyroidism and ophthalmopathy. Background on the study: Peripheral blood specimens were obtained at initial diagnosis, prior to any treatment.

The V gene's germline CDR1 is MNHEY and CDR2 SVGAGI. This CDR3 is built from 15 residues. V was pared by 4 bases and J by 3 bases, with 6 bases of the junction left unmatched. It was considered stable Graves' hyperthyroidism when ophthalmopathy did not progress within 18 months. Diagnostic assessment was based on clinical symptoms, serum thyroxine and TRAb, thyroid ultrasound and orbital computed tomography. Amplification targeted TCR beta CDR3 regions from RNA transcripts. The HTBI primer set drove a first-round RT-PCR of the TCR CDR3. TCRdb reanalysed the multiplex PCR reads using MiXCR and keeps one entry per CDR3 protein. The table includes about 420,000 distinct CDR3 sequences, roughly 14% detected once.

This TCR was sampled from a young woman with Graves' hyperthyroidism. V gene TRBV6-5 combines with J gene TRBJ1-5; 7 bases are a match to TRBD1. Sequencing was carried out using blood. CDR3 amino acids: CASSWGRGDNQPQHF. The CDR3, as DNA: TGTGCCAGCAGTTGGGGCAGGGGGGACAATCAGCCCCAGCATTTT.